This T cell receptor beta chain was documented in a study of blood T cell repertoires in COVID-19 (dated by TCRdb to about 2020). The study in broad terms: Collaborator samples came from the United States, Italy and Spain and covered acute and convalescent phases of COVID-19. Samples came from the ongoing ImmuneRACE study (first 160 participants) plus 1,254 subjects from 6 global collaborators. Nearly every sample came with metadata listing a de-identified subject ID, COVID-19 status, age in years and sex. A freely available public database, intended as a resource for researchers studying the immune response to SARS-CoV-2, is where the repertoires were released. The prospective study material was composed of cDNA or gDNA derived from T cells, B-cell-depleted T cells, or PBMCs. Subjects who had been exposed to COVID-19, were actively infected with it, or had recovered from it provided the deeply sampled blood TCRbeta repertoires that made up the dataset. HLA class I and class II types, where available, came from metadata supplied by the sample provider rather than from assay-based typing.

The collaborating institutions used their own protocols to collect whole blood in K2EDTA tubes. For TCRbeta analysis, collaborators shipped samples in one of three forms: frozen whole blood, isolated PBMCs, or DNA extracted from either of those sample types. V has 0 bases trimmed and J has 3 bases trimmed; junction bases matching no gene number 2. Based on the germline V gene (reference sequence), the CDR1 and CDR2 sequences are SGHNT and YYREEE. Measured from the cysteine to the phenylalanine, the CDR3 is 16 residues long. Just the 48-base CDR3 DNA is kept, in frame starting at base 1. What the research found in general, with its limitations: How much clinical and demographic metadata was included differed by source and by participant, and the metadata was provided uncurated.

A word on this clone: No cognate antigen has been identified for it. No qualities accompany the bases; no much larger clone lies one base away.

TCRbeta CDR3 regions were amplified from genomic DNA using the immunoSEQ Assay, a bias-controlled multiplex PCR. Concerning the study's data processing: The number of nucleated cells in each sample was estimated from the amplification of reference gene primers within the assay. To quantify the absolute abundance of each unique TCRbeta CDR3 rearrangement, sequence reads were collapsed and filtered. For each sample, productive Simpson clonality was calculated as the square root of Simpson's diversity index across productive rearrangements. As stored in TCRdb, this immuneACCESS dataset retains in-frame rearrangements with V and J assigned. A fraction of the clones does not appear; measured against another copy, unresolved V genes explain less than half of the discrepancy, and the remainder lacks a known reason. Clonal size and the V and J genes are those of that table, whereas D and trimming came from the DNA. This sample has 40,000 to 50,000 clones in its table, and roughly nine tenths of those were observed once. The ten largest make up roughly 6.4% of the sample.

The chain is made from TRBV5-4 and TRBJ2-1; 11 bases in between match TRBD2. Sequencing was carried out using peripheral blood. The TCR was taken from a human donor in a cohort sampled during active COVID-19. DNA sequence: TGTGCCAGCAGCTTGGAACTAGCGGGAGACTACAATGAGCAGTTCTTC. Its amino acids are CASSLELAGDYNEQFF.